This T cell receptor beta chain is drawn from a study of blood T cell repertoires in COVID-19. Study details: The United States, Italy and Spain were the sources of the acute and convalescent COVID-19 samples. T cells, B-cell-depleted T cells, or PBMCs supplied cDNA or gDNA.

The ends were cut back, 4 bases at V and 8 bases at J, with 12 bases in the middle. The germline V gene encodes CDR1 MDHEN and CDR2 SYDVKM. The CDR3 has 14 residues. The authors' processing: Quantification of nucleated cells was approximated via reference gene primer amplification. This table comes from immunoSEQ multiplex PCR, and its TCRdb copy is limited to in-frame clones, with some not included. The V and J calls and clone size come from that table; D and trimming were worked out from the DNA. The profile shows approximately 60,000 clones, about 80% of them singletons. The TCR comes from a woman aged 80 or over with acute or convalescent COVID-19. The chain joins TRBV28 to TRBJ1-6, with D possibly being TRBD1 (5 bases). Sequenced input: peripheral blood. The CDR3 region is CASSSPGTHSPLHF. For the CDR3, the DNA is TGTGCCAGCAGTTCGCCAGGGACTCATTCACCCCTCCACTTT.